Below, 20 T cell receptor beta chains from the same sample are listed, as sequenced in a study of beta chain features in type 1 diabetes. What was sequenced were expressed TCRB transcripts, since all of the isolated RNA had been reverse transcribed. The data were produced by immunoSEQ multiplex PCR, yet TCRdb's version contains in-frame clones alone and is incomplete. Of about 290,000 clones listed, 8% are singletons. The sample was central memory CD4+ T cells from blood. These receptors originate from a woman between 18 and 29 years old in good health.

In nucleotides, the CDR3 is TGTGCCAGCAGACTACAGGGGGTTCTGGGAGGTACGCAGTATTTT. It codes for CASRLQGVLGGTQYF. V gene TRBV27 combines with J gene TRBJ2-3; TRBD1 matches at 8 bases. The CDR3 runs to 15 residues. Per germline, CDR1 MNHEY and CDR2 SMNVEV (reference sequence). V dropped 6 bases and J dropped 8; count of bases not matched to a gene: 13.

This clone was seen a handful of times. The chain links TRBV7-2 to TRBJ1-5, with D possibly being TRBD1 (6 bases). V gave up 5 bases and J gave up 0 bases, with 11 bases separating them. Germline CDR1 reads SGHTA; CDR2 reads FQGNSA. The CDR3 is 15 residues long. DNA of the CDR3: TGTGCCAGCAGCCGGACAGCTTATAGCAATCAGCCCCAGCATTTT. Protein product: CASSRTAYSNQPQHF. The entire variable domain, with the rest obtained from reference TRBV7-2 and TRBJ1-5, is as follows: GAGVSQSPSNKVTEKGKDVELRCDPISGHTALYWYRQSLGQGLEFLIYFQGNSAPDKSGLPSDRFSAERTGGSVSTLTIQRTQQEDSAVYLCASSRTAYSNQPQHFGDGTRLSIL.

This clone showed up just a few times. The V gene is TRBV5-8, the J gene TRBJ1-1, with a tentative D call TRBD1 (5 bases). CDR1 and CDR2 from the germline V gene are SGHTS and YDEGEE. The V gene lost 0 bases and the J gene lost 8 bases, with 5 bases spanning the gap. This CDR3 contains 11 residues. Here the CDR3 reads CASSLEGEAFF. The DNA for the CDR3 is TGTGCCAGCAGCTTGGAGGGGGAAGCTTTCTTT. Combining the CDR3 with reference TRBV5-8 and TRBJ1-1 gives the whole variable domain EAGVTQSPTHLIKTRGQQATLRCSPISGHTSVYWYQQALGLGLQFLLWYDEGEERNRGNFPPRFSGRQFPNYSSELNVNALELEDSALYLCASSLEGEAFFGQGTRLTVV.

V usage is TRBV9 and J usage is TRBJ1-1; D gene uncertain. Trimming took off 0 bases at V and 8 bases at J, with 11 bases between the two ends. The CDR3 spans 13 residues. The germline gives CDR1 SGDLS, CDR2 YYNGEE. The DNA for the CDR3 is TGTGCCAGCAGCGTAGTATCAGAAATGGAAGCTTTCTTT. Its translation: CASSVVSEMEAFF.

This clone has a handful of counts. CDR3 residues: CATRPRQGLGYEQYV. In DNA form, the CDR3 reads TGTGCCACTCGCCCCCGTCAGGGACTTGGTTACGAGCAGTACGTC. V is TRBV10-3 and J is TRBJ2-7, with D possibly matching TRBD2 (6 bases). Deletions cut 10 bases from V and 4 bases from J, with 23 bases between. The CDR3 is made up of 15 amino acids. Germline V gene lookup returns CDR1 ENHRY and CDR2 SYGVKD.

This clone has a handful of counts. The chain recombines TRBV9 with TRBJ2-3; 9 bases match TRBD2. The CDR3 runs 20 residues. V dropped 4 bases and J dropped 2; count of bases not matched to a gene: 20. Germline values: CDR1 SGDLS, CDR2 YYNGEE. CDR3 nucleotides: TGTGCCAGCAGCTCCCCCGGCGGGAGGGGGGCCCGCCATCCCACAGATACGCAGTATTTT. Translating it yields CASSSPGGRGARHPTDTQYF.

This clone occurred many times. This rearrangement joins TRBV29-1 to TRBJ2-6; a weak D match, TRBD1 (5 bases). V was trimmed by 6 bases and J by 4 bases, leaving 10 bases between them. The CDR3 consists of 13 residues. Germline values: CDR1 SQVTM, CDR2 ANQGSEA. As DNA, the CDR3 is TGCAGCGTGGGGCTCCTCGGGGCCAACGTCCTGACTTTC. As protein: CSVGLLGANVLTF.

This clone has just a few counts. This chain uses TRBV5-6 with TRBJ1-2; 10 positions match TRBD1. The CDR3 has 16 amino acids. The trim removed 3 bases at V and 5 bases at J, leaving 10 bases unmatched. The germline V gene has CDR1 SGHDT and CDR2 YYEEEE. This chain's CDR3 is CASSSQARDRGYGYTF. CDR3 DNA sequence: TGTGCCAGCAGCTCACAAGCTCGGGACAGGGGTTATGGCTACACCTTC.

CDR3 sequence reads: CARGKTGELFF. Written as DNA, the CDR3 is TGTGCCAGGGGAAAGACCGGGGAGCTGTTTTTT. The gene calls are TRBV2 and TRBJ2-2; D uncertain. The CDR3 length is 11 residues. Germline V gene data show CDR1 as SNHLY and CDR2 as FYNNEI. With 9 bases removed from V and 5 bases from J, the gap between germline ends came to 7 bases.

This clone was detected a few times. The CDR3 DNA sequence: TGTGCCAGCAGCATCGGGACAGGGAGCGATGGCTACACCTTC. Amino acids: CASSIGTGSDGYTF. The chain uses TRBV5-6 and TRBJ1-2, with TRBD1 matching over 9 bases. The junction had 7 bases not matched to a gene; V was cut back by 4 bases and J by 6 bases. CDR1 is SGHDT, CDR2 YYEEEE, per germline. The CDR3 spans 14 residues.

This chain connects TRBV30 to TRBJ1-1; unclear D gene. The V gene lost 4 bases and the J gene lost 4 bases, with 13 bases spanning the gap. Germline assignment: CDR1 GTSNPN and CDR2 SVGIG (reference sequence). CDR3 length equals 13 residues. The CDR3 loop reads CAWTGGGSTEAFF. CDR3 DNA sequence: TGTGCCTGGACCGGAGGTGGTAGCACTGAAGCTTTCTTT.

This chain connects TRBV11-2 to TRBJ2-4, with 8 bases aligning to TRBD2. Trimming at V came to 7 bases and at J to 2 bases, leaving 4 bases not matched to a gene. The germline V gene encodes CDR1 SGHAT and CDR2 FQNNGV. The CDR3 covers 14 residues. CDR3 protein: CASTSGGTKNIQYF. CDR3 sequence (DNA): TGTGCCAGCACCTCGGGAGGGACCAAAAACATTCAGTACTTC.

The chain couples TRBV30 to TRBJ1-3; a weak D match, TRBD1 (6 bases). This CDR3 comprises 14 residues. Germline lookup yields CDR1 GTSNPN and CDR2 SVGIG (reference sequence). V was cut by 7 bases and J by 0 bases, with 13 bases left in between. CDR3 loop: CALQGLGSGNTIYF. CDR3 bases: TGTGCCTTACAGGGTTTGGGCTCTGGAAACACCATATATTTT.

The chain joins TRBV28 to TRBJ2-1, with D uncertain. CDR3 length equals 15 residues. Germline lookup yields CDR1 MDHEN and CDR2 SYDVKM. V was pared by 3 bases and J by 1 base, with 10 bases between. This CDR3 is CASSLGFASYNEQFF. The CDR3 DNA reads as TGTGCCAGCAGTTTGGGGTTTGCGTCCTACAATGAGCAGTTCTTC.

This rearrangement joins TRBV2 to TRBJ1-1; D perhaps matches TRBD1 (5 bases). The CDR3 is 12 residues long. The V gene lost 5 bases and the J gene lost 3 bases, with 7 bases spanning the gap. CDR1 and CDR2 from the germline V gene are SNHLY and FYNNEI. For the CDR3, the DNA is TGTGCCAGCAGTTGGGGGGACACTGAAGCTTTCTTT. Translated, it gives CASSWGDTEAFF.

The chain recombines TRBV5-1 with TRBJ1-2, with 9 bases fitting TRBD1. CDR3 size: 15 residues. After removal of 4 bases from V and 4 bases from J, the junction contained 8 bases not matched to a gene. CDR1 is SGHRS, CDR2 YFSETQ, per germline. Written as DNA, the CDR3 is TGCGCCAGCAGCAAGGGACAGGGAATTGGCTATGGCTACACCTTC. This sequence encodes CASSKGQGIGYGYTF.

This clone showed up just a few times. J is TRBJ2-7 and V is TRBV2; D is possibly TRBD2 (5 bases). The CDR3 loop spans 13 amino acids. Germline CDR1 is SNHLY and CDR2 is FYNNEI. Between the trimmed V and J ends, which lost 6 bases and 6 bases, there was a span of 15 bases. The CDR3: CASSGTRLGEQYF. The CDR3 DNA sequence: TGTGCCAGCAGCGGTACTAGATTGGGCGAGCAGTACTTC.

The sample holds a few counts of this clone. This chain uses TRBV9 with TRBJ2-2; 8 bases map to TRBD2. The CDR3 runs 17 residues. V lost 4 bases, J lost 8 bases, and 16 bases stayed unmatched. The germline gives CDR1 SGDLS, CDR2 YYNGEE. The CDR3 sequence: CASSPQLGQREKGELFF. The CDR3 coding sequence is TGTGCCAGCAGCCCCCAGCTGGGCCAGCGGGAGAAGGGGGAGCTGTTTTTT.

The chain combines TRBV4-2 with TRBJ1-4; no reliable D call. The germline gives CDR1 LGHNA, CDR2 YNFKEQ. The CDR3 length is 15 residues. V was cut by 4 bases and J by 4 bases, with 13 bases left in between. CDR3 sequence (DNA): TGTGCCAGCAGCCGATGGACGGCGCTTAATGAAAAACTGTTTTTT. It yields the protein CASSRWTALNEKLFF.

This clone has more than one count but fewer than ten. This chain uses TRBV2 with TRBJ2-5; TRBD2 aligns across 10 bases. Germline lookup yields CDR1 SNHLY and CDR2 FYNNEI. This CDR3 has 14 amino acids. V shed 9 bases and J 4 bases; nucleotides not matched to a gene: 8. In DNA, the CDR3 is TGTGCCAGTGCAGGGACTAGCGTGGGAGAGACCCAGTACTTC. As protein: CASAGTSVGETQYF.